These T cell receptor beta chains were read from a single sample in a study of blood T cell repertoires in COVID-19. TCRdb keeps only in-frame clones here, not all; method: immunoSEQ multiplex PCR. This sample yields fewer than 200,000 clones, of which about nine tenths are seen a single time; roughly 9% belongs to the top ten. Sequenced: PBMCs or T cells enriched from blood (not recorded which). The origin of the receptors is a woman aged 18 to 35 who had recovered from COVID-19. CDR3s include the opening cysteine and the closing phenylalanine or tryptophan. Fields, in order: D gene, V gene, clone size, J gene, CDR3 DNA, CDR3 protein. The D gene is left open where the match is weak. Clone size is given for some rows only: seen once, a few or many times, or a class if the clone is expanded.

>-|TRBV9|-|TRBJ1-3
TGTGCCAGCAGCGTAGATCCCAGGGTAGATGCTGGAAACACCATATATTTT
CASSVDPRVDAGNTIYF
>TRBD1|TRBV20-1|-|TRBJ2-7
TGCAGTGCCAGTAACCGGGACAGATTATATGTCTACGAGCAGTACTTC
CSASNRDRLYVYEQYF
>-|TRBV18|-|TRBJ2-3
TGTGCCAGCTCACCATATCTCCAGATTGATACAGATACGCAGTATTTT
CASSPYLQIDTDTQYF
>-|TRBV4-1|-|TRBJ1-2
TGCGCCAGCAGCCAAGAAGGGGCTGACAGGCCCTATGGCTACACCTTC
CASSQEGADRPYGYTF
>TRBD2|TRBV6-2/TRBV6-3|-|TRBJ2-1
TGTGCCAGCAGTTACGGGGATAGCGGGAGACCCCAGTTCTTC
CASSYGDSGRPQFF
>TRBD2|TRBV7-2|-|TRBJ2-7
TGTGCCAGCAGGCCAGCGGGGGGGCACGAGCAGTACTTC
CASRPAGGHEQYF
>-|TRBV6-1|-|TRBJ2-3
TGTGCCAGCAGTGTAGGGGGGGCTTCTAGCACAGATACGCAGTATTTT
CASSVGGASSTDTQYF
>-|TRBV29-1|-|TRBJ2-5
TGCAGCGTTGACAGGGTGAGAGAGACCCAGTACTTC
CSVDRVRETQYF
>-|TRBV5-4|-|TRBJ1-1
TGTGCCAGCAGCCGACAGGACTTAAACACTGAAGCTTTCTTT
CASSRQDLNTEAFF
>TRBD1|TRBV18|once|TRBJ2-5
TGTGCCAGCTCACCACGCGGGACAGGGGACGGGGAGACCCAGTACTTC
CASSPRGTGDGETQYF
>TRBD2|TRBV7-2|-|TRBJ2-3
TGTGCCAGCAGCCTGGTTTGGGGGGGGGCAGATACGCAGTATTTT
CASSLVWGGADTQYF
>TRBD1|TRBV7-8|-|TRBJ1-1
TGTGCCAGCAGCTTCGGTGGACAGGCCAGCACTGAAGCTTTCTTT
CASSFGGQASTEAFF
>-|TRBV5-1|-|TRBJ1-4
TGCGCCAGCAGCTGGGGGCGAGCTAATGAAAAACTGTTTTTT
CASSWGRANEKLFF